This note documents a single TCR beta chain sequence. Original processing methods: Amplification with reference gene primers provided the estimates of nucleated cell counts. Sequencing used immunoSEQ multiplex PCR; TCRdb keeps in-frame clones, though not all of them. V and J calls and clone size are copied from that table; D and trimming were computed from the DNA. The sample has under 250,000 clones, 80% to 95% seen once; the top ten hold around 0.84%. One Seattle source followed patients from active infection through their disease course. The data derive from a study of blood T cell repertoires in COVID-19. Study information: The origin of the acute and convalescent COVID-19 samples was the United States, Italy and Spain. From T cells, B-cell-depleted T cells, or PBMCs came the material, which was cDNA or gDNA.

There are 13 residues in the CDR3. The germline V gene has CDR1 SGHDN and CDR2 FVKESK. V lost 5 bases to trimming and J lost 7 bases, with 14 bases between them. The chain combines TRBV14 with TRBJ1-2, with unresolved D. This TCR was sampled from a man between 60 and 70 years old with COVID-19, enrolled during active disease. Sequences were obtained from peripheral blood. CDR3 DNA: TGTGCCAGCAGCTACACCCCTCGGGGTGGCTACACCTTC. Its protein product is CASSYTPRGGYTF.